The 25 T cell receptor beta chains below were found in one sample sequenced in a study of blood T cell repertoires in COVID-19. Sequencing used immunoSEQ multiplex PCR; TCRdb keeps in-frame clones, though not all of them. The table shows roughly 120,000 clones, with roughly 82% occurring only once. Sequencing was carried out using peripheral blood. The receptors were gathered from a human donor in a cohort sampled during active COVID-19.

The V and J genes are TRBV24-1 and TRBJ2-1; 8 bases are a match to TRBD2. Germline-derived CDR1 and CDR2 are KGHDR and SFDVKD. The J segment lost 0 bases and the V segment lost 5 bases, leaving 8 bases of the junction unmatched. The CDR3 runs to 17 residues. CDR3 in DNA: TGTGCCACCAGTGGAGGAATAGCGGGGAGCTCCTACAATGAGCAGTTCTTC. It encodes CATSGGIAGSSYNEQFF.

This chain's CDR3 is CASSKTTGNTEAFF. CDR3 nucleotides: TGTGCCAGCAGCAAAACTACAGGGAACACTGAAGCTTTCTTT. The chain joins TRBV11-2 to TRBJ1-1; maybe TRBD1 (5 bases). V was pared by 5 bases and J by 1 base, with 11 bases between. The CDR3 contains 14 residues. CDR1 is SGHAT, CDR2 FQNNGV, per germline.

The chain combines TRBV5-4 with TRBJ1-1, with 7 bases fitting TRBD1. Germline CDR1 is SGHNT and CDR2 is YYREEE (reference sequence). CDR3 length: 14 residues. V lost 3 bases and J lost 4; bases outside the gene matches: 6. The CDR3 is CASSYLQGTTEAFF. In DNA, the CDR3 is TGTGCCAGCAGCTATCTACAGGGGACCACTGAAGCTTTCTTT.

The chain employs TRBV5-4 and TRBJ1-1, with D perhaps matching TRBD1 (5 bases). With 3 bases removed from V and 3 bases from J, the gap between germline ends came to 12 bases. The CDR3 loop spans 14 amino acids. Looked up from germline, CDR1 is SGHNT and CDR2 is YYREEE (reference sequence). CDR3: CASSSGRGDTEAFF. The DNA of the CDR3 is TGTGCCAGCAGCTCCGGACGGGGGGACACTGAAGCTTTCTTT.

The CDR3, as DNA: TGCGCCAGCAGCCAAGTGACTTCTAGCGGGAGTTCCTACGAGCAGTACTTC. It is translated as CASSQVTSSGSSYEQYF. The V and J genes are TRBV4-1 and TRBJ2-7; 10 nucleotides match TRBD2. This CDR3 has 17 amino acids. Per the germline V gene, CDR1 is MGHRA and CDR2 is YSYEKL. V shed 1 base, J shed 1 base, and the junction held 7 bases outside the gene matches.

The chain uses TRBV30 and TRBJ2-5, with 9 bases identical to TRBD2. Germline CDR1 and CDR2: GTSNPN and SVGIG (reference sequence). The CDR3 has 15 amino acids. With V trimmed by 0 bases and J by 5 bases, 7 bases remained unmatched. CDR3 coding DNA: TGTGCCTGGAGTGTAGGCGGGAGGGCCGGGGAGACCCAGTACTTC. This sequence encodes CAWSVGGRAGETQYF.

This chain links TRBV5-1 with TRBJ2-7; 9 bases map to TRBD1. This CDR3 contains 15 residues. Trimming at V came to 5 bases and at J to 6 bases, leaving 12 bases not matched to a gene. Germline loops: CDR1 SGHRS, CDR2 YFSETQ. CDR3: CASSLMGQGQREQYF. Here the CDR3 DNA reads TGCGCCAGCAGTTTGATGGGACAGGGTCAGCGCGAGCAGTACTTC. The full variable domain, in which reference TRBV5-1 and TRBJ2-7 provide the parts outside the CDR3, is KAGVTQTPRYLIKTRGQQVTLSCSPISGHRSVSWYQQTPGQGLQFLFEYFSETQRNKGNFPGRFSGRQFSNSRSEMNVSTLELGDSALYLCASSLMGQGQREQYFGPGTRLTVT.

This chain connects TRBV4-1 to TRBJ2-1; D is possibly TRBD1 (7 bases). Trimming removed 5 bases from V and 9 bases from J, with 26 bases in between. Germline V gene sequence: CDR1 MGHRA, CDR2 YSYEKL. CDR3 size: 17 residues. In DNA form, the CDR3 reads TGCGCCAGCAGCACCACTTTCAGGGGGGATGTAAGACGTGAGCAGTTCTTC. Translating it yields CASSTTFRGDVRREQFF.

The chain uses TRBV5-4 and TRBJ2-2, with D uncertain. CDR3 length: 13 amino acids. V lost 6 bases, J lost 0 bases, and 6 bases lay in between. Looked up from germline, CDR1 is SGHNT and CDR2 is YYREEE (reference sequence). CDR3: CASTPTNTGELFF. CDR3 coding DNA: TGTGCCAGCACCCCCACGAACACCGGGGAGCTGTTTTTT.

V is TRBV18 and J is TRBJ2-1; 7 bases align to TRBD2. The CDR3 runs 17 residues. From germline, CDR1 is KGHSH and CDR2 LQKENI. Trimming removed 6 bases from V and 0 bases from J; junction bases left unmatched: 11. DNA for the CDR3: TGTGCCAGCTCGGGGACCGCGGGACTAAGCTCCTACAATGAGCAGTTCTTC. This codes for CASSGTAGLSSYNEQFF. Filled out from reference TRBV18 and TRBJ2-1, the complete variable domain reads NAGVMQNPRHLVRRRGQEARLRCSPMKGHSHVYWYRQLPEEGLKFMVYLQKENIIDESGMPKERFSAEFPKEGPSILRIQQVVRGDSAAYFCASSGTAGLSSYNEQFFGPGTRLTVL.

The chain is built from TRBV6-2 or TRBV6-3 and TRBJ2-3; 7 bases agree with TRBD2. The germline CDR1 and CDR2 sequences are MNHEY and SVGEGT. The CDR3 sequence is 15 residues long. With V trimmed by 2 bases and J by 8 bases, 10 bases remained unmatched. CDR3 nucleotide sequence: TGTGCCAGCAGTTACCAGCGGGAAGTTTACGCTACGCAGTATTTT. Protein sequence: CASSYQREVYATQYF.

This clone is a singleton in its sample. The J gene is TRBJ2-7, the V gene TRBV6-6; D possibly corresponds to TRBD1 (6 bases). Germline V gives CDR1 MNHNY, CDR2 SVGAGI (reference sequence). The V end lost 5 bases, the J end lost 2 bases, and 16 bases lay between the germline ends. The CDR3 is 15 amino acids. The chain's CDR3 is CASSTAQGSTYEQYF. The CDR3 DNA reads as TGTGCCAGCAGTACCGCACAGGGAAGTACCTACGAGCAGTACTTC.

This clone was found once. The chain is built from TRBV7-3 and TRBJ2-1; 11 nucleotides line up with TRBD2. With V trimmed by 3 bases and J by 7 bases, 11 bases remained unmatched. The germline CDR1 and CDR2 sequences are SGHTA and FQGTGA. There are 17 residues in the CDR3. The CDR3 spells CASSFGSRLAGINEQFF. CDR3 bases: TGTGCCAGCAGCTTCGGCAGCAGACTAGCGGGAATAAATGAGCAGTTCTTC.

In its sample, this clone was seen a few times. The chain links TRBV29-1 to TRBJ1-2, with D uncertain. This CDR3 comprises 12 residues. Germline V gives CDR1 SQVTM, CDR2 ANQGSEA. Between the trimmed V and J ends, which lost 2 bases and 7 bases, there was a span of 11 bases. CDR3 protein: CSVETRSVGYTF. The CDR3 nucleotides read TGCAGCGTTGAAACGCGGTCGGTTGGCTACACCTTC.

The chain is built from TRBV30 and TRBJ1-5; D is ambiguous. Germline lookup yields CDR1 GTSNPN and CDR2 SVGIG (reference sequence). Trimming stripped 5 bases from V and 3 bases from J, with 11 bases between. This CDR3 is built from 13 residues. The chain's CDR3 is CAWGFDINQPQHF. DNA for the CDR3: TGTGCCTGGGGATTCGACATCAATCAGCCCCAGCATTTT.

The chain uses TRBV7-6 and TRBJ2-3; D unresolved. V lost 4 bases and J 4 bases, leaving 21 bases between the germline ends. The germline CDR1 and CDR2 sequences are SGHVS and FNYEAQ. The CDR3 consists of 17 residues. CDR3 coding DNA: TGTGCCAGCAGCTCGCTTGGCACTACCCCCTCGTCAGATACGCAGTATTTT. It encodes CASSSLGTTPSSDTQYF.

This sequence joins TRBV6-5 and TRBJ1-1; TRBD1 is a possible D gene (6 bases). The CDR3 sequence is 13 residues long. The V and J ends lost 8 bases and 7 bases respectively, with 17 bases between them. The V gene's germline CDR1 is MNHEY and CDR2 SVGAGI. This CDR3 is CASAAGGYYEAFF. The CDR3 DNA follows: TGTGCCAGCGCCGCGGGGGGCTACTATGAAGCTTTCTTT.

The genes are TRBV4-1 and TRBJ1-1; possible D gene TRBD1, 6 bases. CDR1 and CDR2 from the germline V gene are MGHRA and YSYEKL. The length of the CDR3 is 16 residues. The V end lost 5 bases, the J end lost 1 base, and 17 bases lay between the germline ends. The DNA of the CDR3 is TGCGCCAGCAGCGACATTACACGACAGGCGAACACTGAAGCTTTCTTT. It yields the protein CASSDITRQANTEAFF.

This chain joins TRBV18 and TRBJ2-2; D is unresolved. CDR3 length: 14 residues. Germline lookup yields CDR1 KGHSH and CDR2 LQKENI. Trimming took 7 bases from V and 0 from J, leaving 9 bases between them. The CDR3 DNA reads as TGTGCCAGCTTTAGCCAAGCGAACACCGGGGAGCTGTTTTTT. Encoded protein: CASFSQANTGELFF.

The chain links TRBV9 to TRBJ2-2, with 9 bases matching TRBD1. In germline, CDR1 is SGDLS, CDR2 YYNGEE. The CDR3 contains 16 residues. V was pared by 0 bases and J by 7 bases, with 7 bases of the junction left unmatched. In nucleotides, the CDR3 is TGTGCCAGCAGCGTAGATCGGGACAGGGTTTACGGGGAGCTGTTTTTT. Encoded protein: CASSVDRDRVYGELFF.

The genes are TRBV19 and TRBJ2-5; 8 bases line up with TRBD1. The germline CDR1 and CDR2 sequences are LNHDA and SQIVND (reference sequence). With V trimmed by 6 bases and J by 7 bases, 7 bases remained unmatched. This CDR3 has 13 residues. The CDR3 region is CASSLDRGRTQYF. In nucleotides, the CDR3 is TGTGCCAGTAGCCTAGACAGGGGAAGGACCCAGTACTTC.

The CDR3 is CASSPSGGANSYEQYF. DNA for the CDR3: TGTGCCAGCAGCCCCTCGGGGGGCGCAAACTCCTACGAGCAGTACTTC. This chain links TRBV7-2 with TRBJ2-7; tentatively, D is TRBD2 (7 bases). Germline V gives CDR1 SGHTA, CDR2 FQGNSA. Trimming left V 5 bases short and J 0 bases short, with 17 bases between. CDR3 size: 16 residues.

This chain's CDR3 is CSASSQLTGGGTEAFF. CDR3 sequence (DNA): TGCAGTGCTAGTTCGCAGTTAACAGGGGGCGGCACTGAAGCTTTCTTT. The J gene is TRBJ1-1, the V gene TRBV20-1, with 9 bases matching TRBD1. The CDR3 spans 16 residues. The germline V gene has CDR1 DFQATT and CDR2 SNEGSKA (reference sequence). V was clipped by 3 bases and J by 4 bases; unmatched bases: 12.

The chain recombines TRBV11-2 with TRBJ2-1, with 10 bases matching TRBD2. CDR3 length equals 16 residues. Trimming at V came to 5 bases and at J to 6 bases, leaving 10 bases not matched to a gene. Germline lookup yields CDR1 SGHAT and CDR2 FQNNGV. This CDR3 reads CASSLGGLAPSNEQFF. Here the CDR3 DNA reads TGTGCCAGCAGCCTGGGGGGACTAGCGCCGAGCAATGAGCAGTTCTTC.

This rearrangement joins TRBV19 to TRBJ2-7, with TRBD1 matching 7 bases. With V trimmed by 5 bases and J by 1 base, 8 bases remained unmatched. Germline V gene data show CDR1 as LNHDA and CDR2 as SQIVND (reference sequence). The CDR3 length is 15 residues. The CDR3 DNA follows: TGTGCCAGTAGTCCATTCGGGACAGAGTCCTACGAGCAGTACTTC. This gives the protein CASSPFGTESYEQYF.